This is a list of T cell receptor beta chains from one sample in a study of OX40 agonist ivuxolimab in advanced cancers. The assay was immunoSEQ multiplex PCR, and TCRdb's table has in-frame clones only and misses some. The sample lists about 69,000 clones; 80% to 95% were seen once. The sample in question was CD4+ or CD8+ T cells sorted from blood, obtained in a trial of the OX40 agonist ivuxolimab. The receptors stem from an adult with an advanced solid tumor such as melanoma, head and neck, liver or kidney cancer. Each CDR3 is given with its conserved first and last residue. The D gene is left open where the match is weak.

v_gene	d_gene	j_gene	CDR3nt	CDR3aa
TRBV5-1	NA	TRBJ1-1	TGCGCCAGCAGCCCTAACACGGGGTCCAACACTGAAGCTTTCTTT	CASSPNTGSNTEAFF
TRBV4-2	NA	TRBJ2-6	TGTGCCAGCAGCCATGCCGCGACAGACTCTGGGGCCAACGTCCTGACTTTC	CASSHAATDSGANVLTF
TRBV15	TRBD1	TRBJ1-1	TGTGCCACCAGCAGCTCGGGACAGTGGAACACTGAAGCTTTCTTT	CATSSSGQWNTEAFF
TRBV19	TRBD2	TRBJ2-5	TGTGCCAGTAGTCTCGGACTAGGGTTGGAGACCCAGTACTTC	CASSLGLGLETQYF
TRBV6-4	TRBD1	TRBJ2-3	TGTGCCAGCAGCGAGACAGGGTTGGATACGCAGTATTTT	CASSETGLDTQYF
TRBV18	TRBD1	TRBJ2-7	TGTGCCAGCTCACCAACAGGGGGCGCCGGCTACGAGCAGTACTTC	CASSPTGGAGYEQYF
TRBV21-1	NA	TRBJ2-2	TGTGCCAGCAGTGAAAACAGGGGGATGACCGGGGAGCTGTTTTTT	CASSENRGMTGELFF
TRBV6-6	TRBD1	TRBJ1-6	TGTGCCAGCAGTTTGGGACAGAAGAATTCACCCCTCCACTTT	CASSLGQKNSPLHF
TRBV7-8	NA	TRBJ1-5	TGTGCCAGCAGCCCGAAGACGGATAGCAATCAGCCCCAGCATTTT	CASSPKTDSNQPQHF
TRBV28	NA	TRBJ2-7	TGTGCTATTGCAAGGGAAGGGAACAGGGCGCTTCCCTACGAGCAGTACTTC	CAIAREGNRALPYEQYF
TRBV30	TRBD1	TRBJ1-2	TGTGCCTTGGGGACAGGGGGCTATGGCTACACCTTC	CALGTGGYGYTF
TRBV27	TRBD1	TRBJ2-1	TGTGCCAGCAGTTTATATACCGGACAGGGAATCGGTGAGCAGTTCTTC	CASSLYTGQGIGEQFF